Listed here are 9 T cell receptor beta chains from one sample, sequenced in a study of shared clonotypes between healthy human individuals. TCRdb's table, derived via immunoSEQ multiplex PCR, lists solely in-frame clones and lacks some. The sample includes hundreds of thousands of clones, just over 90% of them seen just once. As defined, naive CD8 cells were CD45RO-negative and positively selected for CCR7, with terminally differentiated effector memory CD45RA+ cells excluded. Sequencing was performed on naive CD8+ T cells sorted from blood. The receptors were sampled from a man younger than 40 in good health.

The chain links TRBV29-1 to TRBJ1-3, with D maybe TRBD1 (5 bases). Germline-derived CDR1 and CDR2 are SQVTM and ANQGSEA. V gave up 3 bases and J gave up 2 bases, with 11 bases separating them. The CDR3 is 14 residues long. DNA for the CDR3: TGCAGCGTTGATAAGGGACGTACTGGAAACACCATATATTTT. Protein product: CSVDKGRTGNTIYF.

The sample holds one count of this clone. The chain combines TRBV28 with TRBJ2-1; the match to TRBD2 covers 12 bases. The J segment lost 10 bases and the V segment lost 2 bases, leaving 15 bases of the junction unmatched. Looked up from germline, CDR1 is MDHEN and CDR2 is SYDVKM. The CDR3 runs 18 residues. For the CDR3, the DNA is TGTGCCAGCAGTTTAGGGCTTTTGGTGACTAGCGGGAGAGGAGAGCAGTTCTTC. It translates to CASSLGLLVTSGRGEQFF.

The chain combines TRBV30 with TRBJ2-7; 9 bases line up with TRBD1. Trimming removed 5 bases from V and 0 bases from J; junction bases left unmatched: 2. The CDR3 has 13 residues. CDR1 and CDR2 from the germline V gene are GTSNPN and SVGIG (reference sequence). CDR3 region: CAWGTGHSYEQYF. DNA of the CDR3: TGTGCCTGGGGGACAGGGCACTCCTACGAGCAGTACTTC.

The chain joins TRBV4-3 to TRBJ1-4, with TRBD1 matching over 9 bases. V was pared by 1 base and J by 6 bases, with 6 bases of the junction left unmatched. Germline CDR1 and CDR2: LGHNA and YSLEER. CDR3 length equals 16 residues. The CDR3 nucleotides are TGCGCCAGCAGCCAAGCCCCGGGACAGGGAGATGAAAAACTGTTTTTT. This gives the protein CASSQAPGQGDEKLFF.

The V gene is TRBV9, the J gene TRBJ2-1, with D maybe TRBD2 (5 bases). This CDR3 has 14 amino acids. V lost 3 bases and J 8 bases, leaving 15 bases between the germline ends. CDR1 and CDR2 from the germline V gene are SGDLS and YYNGEE. The CDR3 DNA sequence: TGTGCCAGCAGCGGACTAAGCGCCTTGTATGAGCAGTTCTTC. It is translated as CASSGLSALYEQFF.

The rearrangement joins TRBV27 to TRBJ2-2, with 9 bases fitting TRBD2. V was pared by 10 bases and J by 4 bases, with 7 bases of the junction left unmatched. This CDR3 has 14 residues. Germline V gene lookup returns CDR1 MNHEY and CDR2 SMNVEV (reference sequence). CDR3 sequence: CAIAGGLGTGELFF. The CDR3 bases are TGTGCCATCGCGGGGGGGCTGGGCACCGGGGAGCTGTTTTTT.

The V call is TRBV7-9, the J call TRBJ1-4; D unresolved. The V gene lost 7 bases and the J gene lost 8 bases, with 14 bases spanning the gap. CDR1 and CDR2 (germline): SEHNR, FQNEAQ (reference sequence). This CDR3 has 13 amino acids. The CDR3 spells CASTPNPREKLFF. The CDR3 nucleotides read TGTGCCAGCACCCCTAACCCCCGGGAAAAACTGTTTTTT.

This chain links TRBV6-5 with TRBJ2-7, with 7 nucleotides matching TRBD1. CDR1 and CDR2 (germline): MNHEY, SVGAGI. Trimming at V came to 5 bases and at J to 5 bases, leaving 6 bases not matched to a gene. This CDR3 has 13 amino acids. The DNA of the CDR3 is TGTGCCAGCAGTAAACAGGGGTACCACGAGCAGTACTTC. Residues: CASSKQGYHEQYF.

This chain links TRBV9 with TRBJ1-2, with TRBD1 matching over 8 bases. With V trimmed by 5 bases and J by 5 bases, 2 bases remained unmatched. The germline gives CDR1 SGDLS, CDR2 YYNGEE. The CDR3 is 12 residues long. The CDR3 sequence: CASSRQGYGYTF. CDR3 sequence (DNA): TGTGCCAGCAGTAGACAGGGGTATGGCTACACCTTC.